Listed here are 31 T cell receptor beta chains from one sample, sequenced in a study of blood T cell repertoires in COVID-19. The repertoire was sequenced with immunoSEQ multiplex PCR; TCRdb's copy has only in-frame clones and lacks some. This repertoire shows about 99,000 clones, about 86% found once; its top ten account for 10% to 15%. Sequencing used peripheral blood. Receptors were obtained from a woman aged 55-75 years in a cohort sampled during active or convalescent COVID-19.

The V call is TRBV25-1, the J call TRBJ1-3, with no clear D. Germline-derived CDR1 and CDR2 are MGHDK and SYGVNS. Trimming left V 0 bases short and J 2 bases short, with 8 bases between. The CDR3 has 15 amino acids. The CDR3 reads CASSEYRLAGNTIYF. CDR3 DNA sequence: TGTGCCAGCAGTGAATATCGGTTGGCTGGAAACACCATATATTTT. Variable domain in full (rest from reference TRBV25-1 and TRBJ1-3): EADIYQTPRYLVIGTGKKITLECSQTMGHDKMYWYQQDPGMELHLIHYSYGVNSTEKGDLSSESTVSRIRTEHFPLTLESARPSHTSQYLCASSEYRLAGNTIYFGEGSWLTVV.

The chain joins TRBV10-3 to TRBJ2-3, with D maybe TRBD1 (5 bases). The V and J ends lost 7 bases and 4 bases respectively, with 6 bases between them. The CDR3 sequence is 11 residues long. Germline V gene lookup returns CDR1 ENHRY and CDR2 SYGVKD. The CDR3 sequence is CAIKGADTQYF. The CDR3 nucleotides are TGTGCCATCAAAGGGGCAGATACGCAGTATTTT.

V and J are TRBV7-9 and TRBJ1-3, with D tentatively TRBD1 (6 bases). The CDR3 is made up of 16 amino acids. V lost 5 bases, J lost 0 bases, and 14 bases lay in between. Germline loops: CDR1 SEHNR, CDR2 FQNEAQ (reference sequence). In DNA form, the CDR3 reads TGTGCCAGCAGCCTTGGACAGTTCAGCTCTGGAAACACCATATATTTT. Translated, it gives CASSLGQFSSGNTIYF.

The J gene is TRBJ1-2, the V gene TRBV7-2; D perhaps matches TRBD1 (6 bases). V lost 5 bases and J 6 bases, leaving 31 bases between the germline ends. Germline values: CDR1 SGHTA, CDR2 FQGNSA. The CDR3 runs 19 residues. In DNA, the CDR3 is TGTGCCAGCAGCCCCCGCTGGGTATCCACAGGGATCTCGGAGAATGGCTACACCTTC. Protein: CASSPRWVSTGISENGYTF.

The chain has TRBV5-1 and TRBJ1-6; tentative D call: TRBD1 (5 bases). The V gene's germline CDR1 is SGHRS and CDR2 YFSETQ. Trimming took 4 bases from V and 4 from J, leaving 15 bases between them. CDR3 length equals 16 residues. The CDR3 DNA reads TGCGCCAGCAGCCCCGCGGAGGGGTTTTATAATTCACCCCTCCACTTT. Translated: CASSPAEGFYNSPLHF.

This clone was counted a few times. J is TRBJ1-5 and V is TRBV21-1; the table's D gene call, TRBD1, was not cross checked with the DNA. TRBV21-1 represents a pseudogene. The CDR3 spans 15 residues. The CDR3 bases are TGTGCCAGCAGCAAAGCGGACAGGGACGAGCAGCCCCAGCATTTT. It encodes CASSKADRDEQPQHF.

This chain joins TRBV18 and TRBJ1-1, with unresolved D. The CDR3 is made up of 13 amino acids. Trimming took 1 base from V and 2 from J, leaving 5 bases between them. Germline V gene data show CDR1 as KGHSH and CDR2 as LQKENI. CDR3 DNA: TGTGCCAGCTCACCACAAAGCAACACTGAAGCTTTCTTT. It translates to CASSPQSNTEAFF.

CDR3 amino acids: CARGPPRGGAVGEQYF. DNA of the CDR3: TGTGCCAGGGGGCCCCCCCGGGGGGGGGCGGTCGGGGAGCAGTACTTC. The chain employs TRBV21-1 and TRBJ2-7; the DNA was not compared with TRBD2, the D call given in the table. TRBV21-1 is described as a pseudogene. This CDR3 comprises 16 residues.

The chain links TRBV5-1 to TRBJ2-7; weak D call: TRBD2 (5 bases). The CDR3 runs to 15 residues. CDR1 is SGHRS, CDR2 YFSETQ, per germline. Trimming pared 0 bases from V and 6 bases from J, leaving 16 bases between. The CDR3 coding sequence is TGCGCCAGCAGCTTGGTCCGGGGAGAGATAGCCGAGCAGTACTTC. Its protein is CASSLVRGEIAEQYF.

The rearrangement uses TRBV7-3 and TRBJ2-1; D gene ambiguous. Germline values: CDR1 SGHTA, CDR2 FQGTGA. V was trimmed by 0 bases and J by 7 bases, leaving 7 bases between them. This CDR3 is 13 amino acids long. The DNA for the CDR3 is TGTGCCAGCAGCTTAACGGCAGTTAATGAGCAGTTCTTC. It codes for CASSLTAVNEQFF.

This clone was recorded only once. The chain joins TRBV5-1 to TRBJ2-1; the match to TRBD2 covers 12 bases. This CDR3 contains 16 residues. V lost 2 bases to trimming and J lost 2 bases; unmatched junction nucleotides: 2. CDR1 is SGHRS, CDR2 YFSETQ, per germline. For the CDR3, the DNA is TGCGCCAGCAGCTTCGGGACTAGCGGGCCCTACAATGAGCAGTTCTTC. This codes for CASSFGTSGPYNEQFF.

This sequence joins TRBV19 and TRBJ2-7, with a tentative D call TRBD2 (5 bases). The germline V gene has CDR1 LNHDA and CDR2 SQIVND (reference sequence). The CDR3 covers 14 residues. Between the trimmed V and J ends, which lost 4 bases and 5 bases, there was a span of 15 bases. The CDR3 DNA follows: TGTGCCAGTAGTACTCGCGCCGAGGGCCACGAGCAGTACTTC. Its translation is CASSTRAEGHEQYF.

The genes are TRBV18 and TRBJ1-1; no clear D. Germline assignment: CDR1 KGHSH and CDR2 LQKENI. This CDR3 has 14 residues. Trimming took 1 base from V and 1 from J, leaving 7 bases between them. CDR3 protein: CASSPQTQNTEAFF. CDR3 DNA: TGTGCCAGCTCACCACAAACACAGAACACTGAAGCTTTCTTT.

This rearrangement joins TRBV5-1 to TRBJ2-2; 7 nucleotides match TRBD2. CDR1 and CDR2 from the germline V gene are SGHRS and YFSETQ. The CDR3 runs to 14 residues. Germline trimming cut 5 bases from V and 9 bases from J; bases unmatched to any gene: 10. CDR3 sequence: CASRYRLAERELFF. The CDR3 DNA follows: TGCGCCAGCAGGTACAGACTAGCAGAGAGGGAGCTGTTTTTT.

J is TRBJ2-1 and V is TRBV18, with 10 bases that match TRBD2. V lost 2 bases and J lost 1; bases outside the gene matches: 5. The CDR3 sequence is 17 residues long. Germline V gene lookup returns CDR1 KGHSH and CDR2 LQKENI. The CDR3 DNA is TGTGCCAGCTCACCAAGGGGACTAGCGACATCCTACAATGAGCAGTTCTTC. Protein sequence: CASSPRGLATSYNEQFF.

CDR3 sequence: CASSAGGAYEQYF. The CDR3 DNA follows: TGTGCCAGCAGCGCCGGGGGAGCCTACGAGCAGTACTTC. The J gene is TRBJ2-7, the V gene TRBV7-6; D possibly corresponds to TRBD2 (6 bases). CDR3 length: 13 residues. Germline assignment: CDR1 SGHVS and CDR2 FNYEAQ. V was cut by 5 bases and J by 2 bases, with 10 bases left in between.

The genes are TRBV19 and TRBJ1-1; D may be TRBD1 (5 bases). CDR1 is LNHDA, CDR2 SQIVND, per germline (reference sequence). The CDR3 covers 14 residues. Trimming stripped 3 bases from V and 0 bases from J, with 8 bases between. The CDR3 region has the DNA TGTGCCAGTAGTATCGGACACATGAACACTGAAGCTTTCTTT. It yields the protein CASSIGHMNTEAFF.

In its sample, this clone was seen a few times. CDR3 region: CASSHSGRAGEQYF. The CDR3 DNA sequence: TGCGCCAGCAGTCATAGCGGGAGGGCGGGTGAGCAGTACTTC. The V call is TRBV10-1, the J call TRBJ2-7, with TRBD2 matching over 11 bases. The J segment lost 7 bases and the V segment lost 5 bases, leaving 7 bases of the junction unmatched. The CDR3 contains 14 residues. In germline, CDR1 is WNHNN, CDR2 SYGVQD (reference sequence).

The chain has TRBV18 and TRBJ1-1; 9 bases agree with TRBD1. The CDR3 loop spans 16 amino acids. V shed 0 bases and J 2 bases; nucleotides not matched to a gene: 4. Germline V gives CDR1 KGHSH, CDR2 LQKENI. CDR3 residues: CASSPPGQGINTEAFF. CDR3 sequence (DNA): TGTGCCAGCTCACCACCGGGACAGGGTATAAACACTGAAGCTTTCTTT.

The rearrangement uses TRBV29-1 and TRBJ1-2; perhaps TRBD1 as D (6 bases). CDR1 SQVTM and CDR2 ANQGSEA come from the germline V gene. This CDR3 has 15 residues. Trimming cost V 3 bases and J 4 bases, with 18 bases left between them. The DNA for the CDR3 is TGCAGCGTTGAGTTTAGGGGGAATGGGATCTATGGCTACACCTTC. The encoded protein is CSVEFRGNGIYGYTF.

The chain combines TRBV9 with TRBJ2-7; possibly TRBD2 for D (6 bases). Germline V gene sequence: CDR1 SGDLS, CDR2 YYNGEE. V lost 2 bases to trimming and J lost 6 bases, with 15 bases between them. The CDR3 totals 14 residues. The CDR3 spells CASSVGGVEPEQYF. The CDR3 DNA follows: TGTGCCAGCAGCGTGGGGGGAGTAGAACCCGAGCAGTACTTC.

This chain links TRBV6-1 with TRBJ1-5, with 8 bases aligning to TRBD1. This CDR3 is 13 amino acids long. V dropped 6 bases and J dropped 3; count of bases not matched to a gene: 1. The germline V gene encodes CDR1 MNHNS and CDR2 SASEGT. For the CDR3, the DNA is TGTGCCAGCAGCCAGGGGGCCAATCAGCCCCAGCATTTT. This sequence encodes CASSQGANQPQHF.

The gene calls are TRBV7-9 and TRBJ2-7, with 14 bases aligning to TRBD2. The CDR3 covers 15 residues. Trimming at V came to 4 bases and at J to 4 bases, leaving 3 bases not matched to a gene. Germline loops: CDR1 SEHNR, CDR2 FQNEAQ (reference sequence). CDR3 residues: CASSSGLAGEYEQYF. The CDR3 DNA reads as TGTGCCAGCAGCTCGGGACTAGCGGGAGAGTACGAGCAGTACTTC. Variable domain in full (rest from reference TRBV7-9 and TRBJ2-7): DTGVSQNPRHKITKRGQNVTFRCDPISEHNRLYWYRQTLGQGPEFLTYFQNEAQLEKSRLLSDRFSAERPKGSFSTLEIQRTEQGDSAMYLCASSSGLAGEYEQYFGPGTRLTVT.

This clone was counted a single time. This rearrangement joins TRBV5-1 to TRBJ2-1; TRBD2 aligns across 8 bases. Germline lookup yields CDR1 SGHRS and CDR2 YFSETQ. V gave up 4 bases and J gave up 5 bases; unmatched junction bases: 5. This CDR3 comprises 14 residues. CDR3 loop: CASSVSGGNNEQFF. The CDR3 nucleotides are TGCGCCAGCAGCGTCAGCGGGGGAAACAATGAGCAGTTCTTC.

This chain connects TRBV5-6 to TRBJ1-6; D is unclear. Trimming stripped 4 bases from V and 1 base from J, with 9 bases between. Germline V lookup: CDR1 SGHDT, CDR2 YYEEEE. The CDR3 runs to 15 residues. As DNA, the CDR3 is TGTGCCAGCAGCAATGCAGGATCCTATAATTCACCCCTCCACTTT. Its protein is CASSNAGSYNSPLHF.

This chain uses TRBV9 with TRBJ2-2, with D uncertain. The CDR3 loop spans 13 amino acids. With 0 bases removed from V and 5 bases from J, the gap between germline ends came to 5 bases. Germline V lookup: CDR1 SGDLS, CDR2 YYNGEE. The CDR3 coding sequence is TGTGCCAGCAGCGTAGATCAAACCGGGGAGCTGTTTTTT. Amino acids: CASSVDQTGELFF.

This clone was seen once. CDR3 coding DNA: TGCGCCAGCAGTGAACAGCTCTATAATTCACCCCTCCACTTT. Protein product: CASSEQLYNSPLHF. The rearrangement uses TRBV10-1 and TRBJ1-6, with D unresolved. Germline V gene lookup returns CDR1 WNHNN and CDR2 SYGVQD (reference sequence). The CDR3 extends over 14 amino acids. V was pared by 3 bases and J by 3 bases, with 6 bases between.

This chain uses TRBV9 with TRBJ1-2; no clear D gene. V lost 0 bases and J 1 base, leaving 10 bases between the germline ends. Germline V gene data show CDR1 as SGDLS and CDR2 as YYNGEE. CDR3 size: 15 residues. This CDR3 is CASSVDAALNYGYTF. The CDR3 coding sequence is TGTGCCAGCAGCGTAGATGCGGCCCTTAACTATGGCTACACCTTC.

This clone was recorded only once. This rearrangement joins TRBV19 to TRBJ1-4; 7 nucleotides line up with TRBD1. In germline, CDR1 is LNHDA, CDR2 SQIVND (reference sequence). V gave up 5 bases and J gave up 3 bases; unmatched junction bases: 0. The CDR3 sequence is 13 residues long. The CDR3 region is CASSQGANEKLFF. DNA of the CDR3: TGTGCCAGTAGTCAGGGGGCTAATGAAAAACTGTTTTTT.

V is TRBV24-1 and J is TRBJ2-3, with TRBD2 matching 12 bases. The CDR3 extends over 15 amino acids. V was clipped by 5 bases and J by 3 bases; unmatched bases: 2. Germline CDR1 is KGHDR and CDR2 is SFDVKD. CDR3 in amino acids: CATSGLAGGTDTQYF. The DNA of the CDR3 is TGTGCCACCAGTGGCCTAGCGGGGGGGACAGATACGCAGTATTTT.

The chain has TRBV28 and TRBJ1-2, with 11 bases fitting TRBD1. Trimming removed 4 bases from V and 3 bases from J; junction bases left unmatched: 4. This CDR3 region has 15 residues. Germline CDR1 and CDR2: MDHEN and SYDVKM. In DNA form, the CDR3 reads TGTGCCAGCAGTTCACCGGGACAGGGGGACTATGGCTACACCTTC. Residues: CASSSPGQGDYGYTF.